Reported below is one T cell receptor beta chain. Its antigen remains unidentified. Other DNA sequences in this specimen translate into the identical CDR3. The record originates from a study of shared clonotypes between healthy human individuals. Study at large: Three men and a couple of women, aged 18 to 49, were donors. Study-wide points: Across subsets, estimated richness was generally greater for naive than for memory populations.

It was into CD45RA+ naive and CD45RA-negative memory subsets that the CD4+ cells were split. Replicate sorted-subset PCRs were loaded with 150 to 250 ng DNA, roughly 33,000 T cell genomes. TCRdb's table, derived via immunoSEQ multiplex PCR, lists solely in-frame clones and lacks some. The sample lists more than 2 million clones, under 97% occurring once. The germline gives CDR1 SGHTA, CDR2 FQGNSA. The CDR3 extends over 13 amino acids. V dropped 2 bases and J dropped 4 bases, with 6 bases sitting between them. The clonotype originates from a man aged 18 to 29 in good health. The chain recombines TRBV7-2 with TRBJ1-5; D unresolved. Sequencing was done on a sample of naive CD4+ T cells sorted from blood. Subset defined: CD45RA+ positively selected. The CDR3 sequence: CASSLTGNQPQHF. DNA for the CDR3: TGTGCCAGCAGCTTAACCGGAAATCAGCCCCAGCATTTT.